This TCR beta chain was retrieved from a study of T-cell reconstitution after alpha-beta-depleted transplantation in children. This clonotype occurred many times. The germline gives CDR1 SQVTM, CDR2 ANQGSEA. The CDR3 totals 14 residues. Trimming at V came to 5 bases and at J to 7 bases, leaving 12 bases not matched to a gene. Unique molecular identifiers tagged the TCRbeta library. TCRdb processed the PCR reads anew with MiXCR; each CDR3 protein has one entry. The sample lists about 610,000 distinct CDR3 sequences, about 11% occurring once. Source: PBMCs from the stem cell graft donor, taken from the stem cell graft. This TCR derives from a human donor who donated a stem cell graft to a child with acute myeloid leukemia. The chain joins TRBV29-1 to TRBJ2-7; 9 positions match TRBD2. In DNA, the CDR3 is TGCAGCGTTCGGGCTAGCGGGAACGAGAGGGAGCAGTACTTC. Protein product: CSVRASGNEREQYF.